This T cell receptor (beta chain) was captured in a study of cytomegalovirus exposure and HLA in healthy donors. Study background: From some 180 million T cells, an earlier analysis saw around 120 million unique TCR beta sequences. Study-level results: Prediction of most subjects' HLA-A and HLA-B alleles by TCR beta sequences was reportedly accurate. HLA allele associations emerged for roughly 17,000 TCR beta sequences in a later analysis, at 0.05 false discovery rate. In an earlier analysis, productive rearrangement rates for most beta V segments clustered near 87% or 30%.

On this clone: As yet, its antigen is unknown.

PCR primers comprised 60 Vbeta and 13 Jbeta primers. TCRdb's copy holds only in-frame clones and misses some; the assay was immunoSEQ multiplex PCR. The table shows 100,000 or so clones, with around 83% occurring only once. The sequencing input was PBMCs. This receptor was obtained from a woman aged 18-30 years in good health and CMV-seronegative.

CDR3 nucleotide sequence: TGTGCCAGGACAGGGTCCGAAAGTGGCCCTTATGAAAAACTGTTTTTT. It specifies CARTGSESGPYEKLFF. V gene TRBV2 combines with J gene TRBJ1-4; 7 nucleotides line up with TRBD1. This CDR3 has 16 residues. Trimming removed 9 bases from V and 6 bases from J; junction bases left unmatched: 16. Germline V gene sequence: CDR1 SNHLY, CDR2 FYNNEI.